The 2 T cell receptor beta chains below were found in one sample sequenced in a study of metastatic and nonmetastatic thyroid tumors. Among the patients, none had received any treatment before thyroid surgery. TCRdb re-called clones via MiXCR from the PCR reads. Found here are about 31,000 clones, under 25% of them singletons; the top ten hold 20% to 25%. Source material: blood. The receptors shown here come from a female donor with papillary thyroid cancer or a benign thyroid nodule (not recorded which). Some clones in this sample may be carry-over from other donors' samples.

This clone came up once. Here the CDR3 DNA reads TGTGCCAGCAGCCCTGGGACGTACTCTGGAAACACCATATATTTT. Protein: CASSPGTYSGNTIYF. The J gene is TRBJ1-3, the V gene TRBV11-2, with D possibly matching TRBD1 (5 bases). Trimming shortened V by 5 bases and J by 0 bases, and 11 bases separated the two germline ends. Germline loops: CDR1 SGHAT, CDR2 FQNNGV. The CDR3 has 15 residues.

Ten or more counts support this clone. CDR3 DNA sequence: TGTGCCAGTACCCCGTGGGGAACGACAGGGGGCAATGAGCAGTTCTTC. This gives the protein CASTPWGTTGGNEQFF. The gene calls are TRBV19 and TRBJ2-1; TRBD1 agrees at 9 bases. The V and J ends lost 7 bases and 6 bases, in that order; junction bases with no gene match: 13. The length of the CDR3 is 16 residues. Germline V gene lookup returns CDR1 LNHDA and CDR2 SQIVND (reference sequence).